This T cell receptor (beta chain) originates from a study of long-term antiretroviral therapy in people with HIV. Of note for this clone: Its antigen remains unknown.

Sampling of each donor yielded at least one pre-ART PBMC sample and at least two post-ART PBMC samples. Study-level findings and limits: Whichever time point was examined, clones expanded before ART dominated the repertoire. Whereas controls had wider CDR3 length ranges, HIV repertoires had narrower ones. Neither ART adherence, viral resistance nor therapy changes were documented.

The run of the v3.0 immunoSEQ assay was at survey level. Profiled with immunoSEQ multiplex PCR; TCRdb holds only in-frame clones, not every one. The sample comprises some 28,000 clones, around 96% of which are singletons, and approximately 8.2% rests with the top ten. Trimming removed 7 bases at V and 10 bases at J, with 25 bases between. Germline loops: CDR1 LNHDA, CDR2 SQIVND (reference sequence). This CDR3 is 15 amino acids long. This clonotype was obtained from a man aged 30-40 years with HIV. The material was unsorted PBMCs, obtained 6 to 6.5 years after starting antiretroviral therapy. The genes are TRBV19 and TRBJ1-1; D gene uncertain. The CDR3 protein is CASTPRPDHTRLAFF. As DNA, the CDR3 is TGTGCCAGTACCCCCCGTCCCGACCATACCCGACTAGCTTTCTTT.